A single sample is the source of the 11 T cell receptor beta chains below, sequenced in a study of cytomegalovirus exposure and HLA in healthy donors. PCR employed 60 Vbeta and 13 Jbeta primers. Libraries were prepared by immunoSEQ multiplex PCR; TCRdb keeps only in-frame clonotypes and omits some of them. The sample holds under 200,000 clones, 75% to 90% seen once. Sequenced input: PBMCs. Source of these receptors: a woman aged 18-30 years in good health and CMV-seronegative.

The rearrangement uses TRBV19 and TRBJ1-5, with 8 nucleotides matching TRBD1. Germline V gene sequence: CDR1 LNHDA, CDR2 SQIVND (reference sequence). The CDR3 loop spans 16 amino acids. Unmatched junction bases numbered 7, after V lost 5 bases and J lost 1 base. This CDR3 is CASSSGQGGSNQPQHF. The CDR3 DNA reads TGTGCCAGTAGTTCAGGACAGGGAGGCAGCAATCAGCCCCAGCATTTT. Filled out from reference TRBV19 and TRBJ1-5, the complete variable domain reads DGGITQSPKYLFRKEGQNVTLSCEQNLNHDAMYWYRQDPGQGLRLIYYSQIVNDFQKGDIAEGYSVSREKKESFPLTVTSAQKNPTAFYLCASSSGQGGSNQPQHFGDGTRLSIL.

In this sample, this clone turned up once. The V call is TRBV11-2, the J call TRBJ2-7, with D tentatively TRBD2 (5 bases). V lost 3 bases to trimming and J lost 1 base, with 13 bases between them. Per the germline V gene, CDR1 is SGHAT and CDR2 is FQNNGV. CDR3 size: 15 residues. CDR3 nucleotide sequence: TGTGCCAGCAGCTTTACCAACGCGGGTTCCTACGAGCAGTACTTC. This sequence encodes CASSFTNAGSYEQYF.

On this clone: The same CDR3 also results from other DNA sequences found in this sample. V gene TRBV19 combines with J gene TRBJ2-1; D is ambiguous. Trimming cost V 4 bases and J 3 bases, with 7 bases left between them. This CDR3 region has 13 residues. Germline V gives CDR1 LNHDA, CDR2 SQIVND (reference sequence). CDR3 in DNA: TGTGCCAGTAGTACCACGAGCTACAATGAGCAGTTCTTC. Encoded protein: CASSTTSYNEQFF.

V gene TRBV29-1 combines with J gene TRBJ2-2, with 12 bases fitting TRBD1. The J segment lost 7 bases and the V segment lost 4 bases, leaving 22 bases of the junction unmatched. CDR3 length equals 20 residues. CDR1 is SQVTM and CDR2 is ANQGSEA in the germline V gene. The chain's CDR3 is CSVGLGGGGGQGASSGELFF. CDR3 coding DNA: TGCAGCGTTGGGTTGGGGGGCGGCGGGGGACAGGGGGCGTCGAGCGGGGAGCTGTTTTTT.

V and J are TRBV15 and TRBJ2-7; 7 nucleotides align to TRBD1. From germline, CDR1 is LNHNV and CDR2 YYDKDF (reference sequence). There are 16 residues in the CDR3. V shed 0 bases, J shed 2 bases, and the junction held 7 bases outside the gene matches. CDR3 sequence reads: CATSRDLGGRAYEQYF. The CDR3 nucleotides are TGTGCCACCAGCAGAGATCTAGGGGGCAGGGCCTACGAGCAGTACTTC.

The chain couples TRBV6-6 to TRBJ1-1; possible D gene TRBD1, 6 bases. V shed 2 bases and J shed 4 bases, with 11 bases lying between them. The CDR3 totals 14 residues. The germline gives CDR1 MNHNY, CDR2 SVGAGI (reference sequence). The CDR3 bases are TGTGCCAGCAGTTACGATGGGGGCGTCACTGAAGCTTTCTTT. Its protein is CASSYDGGVTEAFF.

The chain couples TRBV28 to TRBJ2-7; perhaps TRBD2 as D (6 bases). The CDR3 totals 15 residues. V was trimmed by 3 bases and J by 0 bases, leaving 12 bases between them. Germline loops: CDR1 MDHEN, CDR2 SYDVKM. The CDR3 DNA follows: TGTGCCAGCAGTTTTGGGGCGGGGAGCTCCTACGAGCAGTACTTC. Protein product: CASSFGAGSSYEQYF. The variable domain in full, with the rest retrieved from reference TRBV28 and TRBJ2-7, is DVKVTQSSRYLVKRTGEKVFLECVQDMDHENMFWYRQDPGLGLRLIYFSYDVKMKEKGDIPEGYSVSREKKERFSLILESASTNQTSMYLCASSFGAGSSYEQYFGPGTRLTVT.

The chain links TRBV5-1 to TRBJ2-1, with a weak D call TRBD2 (5 bases). V was trimmed by 2 bases and J by 2 bases, leaving 11 bases between them. There are 15 residues in the CDR3. Germline assignment: CDR1 SGHRS and CDR2 YFSETQ. In nucleotides, the CDR3 is TGCGCCAGCAGCTTCTTACTAGGGACCTACAATGAGCAGTTCTTC. Encoded protein: CASSFLLGTYNEQFF. The variable domain in full, completed from reference TRBV5-1 and TRBJ2-1, reads KAGVTQTPRYLIKTRGQQVTLSCSPISGHRSVSWYQQTPGQGLQFLFEYFSETQRNKGNFPGRFSGRQFSNSRSEMNVSTLELGDSALYLCASSFLLGTYNEQFFGPGTRLTVL.

The chain links TRBV5-6 to TRBJ1-4; a weak D match, TRBD1 (6 bases). Per the germline V gene, CDR1 is SGHDT and CDR2 is YYEEEE. Trimming took 7 bases from V and 8 from J, leaving 18 bases between them. The CDR3 has 14 residues. The CDR3 bases are TGTGCCAGCCACGCGACAGGCTTTGGGGAAAAACTGTTTTTT. Protein: CASHATGFGEKLFF.

The rearrangement links TRBV6-6 to TRBJ2-1; 11 nucleotides match TRBD1. This CDR3 contains 16 residues. With 0 bases clipped from V and 7 bases from J, the junction kept 5 bases outside the gene matches. Germline CDR1 MNHNY, CDR2 SVGAGI (reference sequence). The DNA for the CDR3 is TGTGCCAGCAGTTACTCTGGACAGGGGGCTGGTAATGAGCAGTTCTTC. Its translation: CASSYSGQGAGNEQFF.

The rearrangement uses TRBV4-2 and TRBJ2-7; the D gene is possibly TRBD2 (6 bases). V lost 3 bases to trimming and J lost 4 bases, with 16 bases between them. CDR3 size: 15 residues. The germline V gene encodes CDR1 LGHNA and CDR2 YNFKEQ. CDR3 DNA: TGTGCCAGCAGCCACCCCTTTGCGGGACCGTACGAGCAGTACTTC. This sequence encodes CASSHPFAGPYEQYF.